This TCR beta chain emerged from a study of beta chain features in type 1 diabetes. Whole-study results and caveats: Relative to healthy donors, patients appeared to have naive, central memory and Treg TCRB repertoires that were more similar. Patients with Type 1 diabetes showed moderately but significantly shorter TCRB CDR3s in all four CD4+ subsets.

The CDR3 covers 12 residues. Germline V gene lookup returns CDR1 SGHTA and CDR2 FQGNSA. Between the trimmed V and J ends, which lost 5 bases and 4 bases, there was a span of 9 bases. This clone has a handful of counts. The target antigen is unknown. Expressed TCRB transcripts were sequenced after all isolated RNA was converted to cDNA. Produced via immunoSEQ multiplex PCR; TCRdb's table is partial and in-frame only. The sample includes some 350,000 clones, roughly 9.8% seen only once; the top ten take over 0.45%. The rearrangement uses TRBV7-2 and TRBJ2-7; possible D gene TRBD2, 6 bases. The clonotype originates from a man under 40 with type 1 diabetes. The sequenced material came from central memory CD4+ T cells from blood. In DNA, the CDR3 is TGTGCCAGCAGCGCGGGGCCGTACGAGCAGTACTTC. Translated: CASSAGPYEQYF.